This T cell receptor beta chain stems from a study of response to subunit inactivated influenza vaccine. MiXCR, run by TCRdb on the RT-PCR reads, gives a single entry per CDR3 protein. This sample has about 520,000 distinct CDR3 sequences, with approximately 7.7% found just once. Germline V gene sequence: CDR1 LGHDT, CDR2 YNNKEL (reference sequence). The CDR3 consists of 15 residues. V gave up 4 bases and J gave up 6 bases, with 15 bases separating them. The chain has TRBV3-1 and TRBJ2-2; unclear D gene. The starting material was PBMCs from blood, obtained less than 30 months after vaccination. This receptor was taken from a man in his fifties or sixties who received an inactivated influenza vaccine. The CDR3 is CASSPPSWGSGELFF. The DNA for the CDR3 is TGTGCCAGCAGCCCCCCCAGCTGGGGTTCCGGGGAGCTGTTTTTT.